A single sample gave rise to the 10 T cell receptor beta chains below, sequenced in a study of blood T cell repertoires in COVID-19. The protocol was immunoSEQ multiplex PCR, while the TCRdb copy is restricted to in-frame clones and leaves out a portion. The sample has about 270,000 clones, approximately 85% seen once. Sequencing used peripheral blood. All receptors come from a woman in her seventies with acute or convalescent COVID-19.

The rearrangement joins TRBV25-1 to TRBJ2-3, with D perhaps TRBD1 (5 bases). Germline V lookup: CDR1 MGHDK, CDR2 SYGVNS. V lost 6 bases, J lost 3 bases, and 13 bases lay in between. CDR3 length: 14 residues. In nucleotides, the CDR3 is TGTGCCAGCAGCGACAGTTTGGGAACAGATACGCAGTATTTT. Translated: CASSDSLGTDTQYF.

This rearrangement joins TRBV15 to TRBJ2-1; 9 bases map to TRBD2. The germline CDR1 and CDR2 sequences are LNHNV and YYDKDF (reference sequence). The CDR3 contains 16 residues. The V and J ends lost 3 bases and 7 bases, in that order; junction bases with no gene match: 10. The CDR3 DNA is TGTGCCACCAGCAGCGGGCGGCTAGCGGGGAGGAATGAGCAGTTCTTC. Its translation is CATSSGRLAGRNEQFF.

A few counts support this clone. The chain links TRBV4-2 to TRBJ2-5; D not certain. Deletions cut 4 bases from V and 5 bases from J, with 5 bases between. The CDR3 has 11 residues. The germline V gene has CDR1 LGHNA and CDR2 YNFKEQ. CDR3 protein: CASSPGETQYF. CDR3 DNA: TGTGCCAGCAGCCCCGGGGAGACCCAGTACTTC.

The rearrangement uses TRBV3-1 (or the pseudogene TRBV3-2) and TRBJ1-2; TRBD1 is a possible D gene (5 bases). CDR1 is LGHDT and CDR2 is YNNKEL in the germline V gene (reference sequence). This CDR3 comprises 15 residues. V dropped 5 bases and J dropped 7 bases, with 20 bases sitting between them. The CDR3 bases are TGTGCCAGCAGCGATCAGAACAGGCTCTTGTCTGGCTACACCTTC. Translation gives CASSDQNRLLSGYTF.

The V call is TRBV5-1, the J call TRBJ2-1; 10 bases map to TRBD2. Per germline, CDR1 SGHRS and CDR2 YFSETQ. J gave up 4 bases and V 0 bases, and 4 bases lay outside the gene matches. The CDR3 runs to 16 residues. For the CDR3, the DNA is TGCGCCAGCAGCTTGGCCTGGGGACTAGCGTACAATGAGCAGTTCTTC. It specifies CASSLAWGLAYNEQFF.

The genes are TRBV6-5 and TRBJ1-6; D gene unclear. Germline V gives CDR1 MNHEY, CDR2 SVGAGI. Trimming removed 7 bases from V and 10 bases from J, with 14 bases in between. The length of the CDR3 is 13 residues. Here the CDR3 DNA reads TGTGCCAGCAAGCGGGAGAGATCGTCACCCCTCCACTTT. Its translation: CASKRERSSPLHF.

This clone was detected only once. This rearrangement joins TRBV5-3 to TRBJ1-1; 7 bases fit TRBD1. TRBV5-3 is annotated as an ORF whose role is uncertain. This CDR3 is built from 14 residues. The trim removed 0 bases at V and 6 bases at J, leaving 5 bases unmatched. This CDR3 is CARSLDRGGPEAFF. CDR3 nucleotides: TGTGCCAGAAGCTTGGACAGGGGAGGCCCTGAAGCTTTCTTT.

This clone was picked up one time. The chain combines TRBV2 with TRBJ2-3; possible D gene TRBD2, 5 bases. Germline-derived CDR1 and CDR2 are SNHLY and FYNNEI. The CDR3 extends over 14 amino acids. Trimming pared 5 bases from V and 4 bases from J, leaving 13 bases between. The CDR3 loop reads CASSLPSSADTQYF. CDR3 DNA sequence: TGTGCCAGCAGTTTACCTAGCTCTGCAGATACGCAGTATTTT. Based on the CDR3 plus reference TRBV2 and TRBJ2-3, the full variable domain is EPEVTQTPSHQVTQMGQEVILRCVPISNHLYFYWYRQILGQKVEFLVSFYNNEISEKSEIFDDQFSVERPDGSNFTLKIRSTKLEDSAMYFCASSLPSSADTQYFGPGTRLTVL.

This clone has only one observation. The chain combines TRBV5-1 with TRBJ2-6; 10 bases fit TRBD1. CDR1 and CDR2 (germline): SGHRS, YFSETQ. The CDR3 has 17 amino acids. V shed 4 bases, J shed 2 bases, and the junction held 6 bases outside the gene matches. CDR3 in amino acids: CASSPGQGRPGANVLTF. The CDR3 bases are TGCGCCAGCAGCCCGGGACAGGGGCGCCCTGGGGCCAACGTCCTGACTTTC.

The gene calls are TRBV27 and TRBJ1-2, with D possibly TRBD1 on 6 matching bases. Germline V gene sequence: CDR1 MNHEY, CDR2 SMNVEV (reference sequence). Trimming took off 5 bases at V and 1 base at J, with 14 bases between the two ends. The CDR3 is made up of 15 amino acids. The CDR3 DNA is TGTGCCAGCAGTCGGGCAGGGGCCCTTAACTATGGCTACACCTTC. Amino acid sequence: CASSRAGALNYGYTF.